The 8 T cell receptor beta chains below were found in one sample sequenced in a study of blood T cell repertoires in COVID-19 (TCRdb year 2020). The receptor library was made with the immunoSEQ multiplex PCR assay. TCRdb mirrors the immuneACCESS table, restricted to in-frame sequences. Some clones are absent from its copies; in checked studies, under half trace to an unresolved V gene, and the reason for the others is unknown. The sample records about 12,000 clones, roughly 80% of which are singletons. Of the sample, 3.5% to 4.5% is held by the ten largest clones. Sequenced input: peripheral blood. The receptors were sampled from a woman in her sixties with acute or convalescent COVID-19.

The V call is TRBV24-1, the J call TRBJ1-5; maybe TRBD1 (6 bases). V was pared by 4 bases and J by 4 bases, with 13 bases between. From germline, CDR1 is KGHDR and CDR2 SFDVKD. This CDR3 is built from 15 residues. CDR3 sequence reads: CATSDQDSYNQPQHF. In DNA form, the CDR3 reads TGTGCCACCAGTGACCAGGACAGCTATAATCAGCCCCAGCATTTT.

This sequence joins TRBV2 and TRBJ1-1, with 8 bases lining up with TRBD1. With V trimmed by 6 bases and J by 5 bases, 5 bases remained unmatched. Germline CDR1 SNHLY, CDR2 FYNNEI. This CDR3 has 13 amino acids. CDR3 nucleotide sequence: TGTGCCAGCAGGCGACAGGGGAAGACTGAAGCTTTCTTT. This gives the protein CASRRQGKTEAFF.

This clone has just one count. This chain joins TRBV20-1 and TRBJ2-5, with D maybe TRBD2 (6 bases). The CDR3 loop spans 11 amino acids. Trimming cost V 6 bases and J 5 bases, with 10 bases left between them. Germline CDR1 DFQATT, CDR2 SNEGSKA (reference sequence). As DNA, the CDR3 is TGCAGTGCCCCGGGGGTGGAGACCCAGTACTTC. Protein: CSAPGVETQYF.

The chain couples TRBV6-5 to TRBJ1-5, with D hard to call. The CDR3 sequence is 12 residues long. CDR1 and CDR2 (germline): MNHEY, SVGAGI. The V gene lost 6 bases and the J gene lost 3 bases, with 6 bases spanning the gap. The CDR3 sequence: CASSSNNQPQHF. The CDR3 DNA reads TGTGCCAGCAGCAGTAACAATCAGCCCCAGCATTTT.

The gene calls are TRBV5-4 and TRBJ2-2, with D possibly matching TRBD1 (5 bases). V lost 1 base to trimming and J lost 6 bases, with 16 bases between them. This CDR3 is built from 16 residues. Germline V CDR1 and CDR2: SGHNT, YYREEE (reference sequence). The CDR3 coding sequence is TGTGCCAGCAGCTTGAGGGGAAGGGGTCTCCCCGGGGAGCTGTTTTTT. Amino acid sequence: CASSLRGRGLPGELFF.

This chain uses TRBV4-1 with TRBJ2-1; 7 positions match TRBD2. Germline loops: CDR1 MGHRA, CDR2 YSYEKL. Losses at the gene ends were 1 base for V and 2 bases for J; bases not matched to a gene: 8. The CDR3 loop spans 17 amino acids. In nucleotides, the CDR3 is TGCGCCAGCAGCCAAGTCATTATGGGGGGGGCCTACAATGAGCAGTTCTTC. The encoded protein is CASSQVIMGGAYNEQFF.

V and J are TRBV29-1 and TRBJ2-3; 9 bases agree with TRBD2. The junction had 6 bases not matched to a gene; V was cut back by 4 bases and J by 4 bases. CDR3 size: 14 residues. In germline, CDR1 is SQVTM, CDR2 ANQGSEA. The CDR3: CSVAAGGPSDTQYF. DNA for the CDR3: TGCAGCGTTGCTGCGGGGGGGCCGTCAGATACGCAGTATTTT.

The chain uses TRBV29-1 and TRBJ1-2; 9 bases align to TRBD1. The CDR3 is 13 residues long. CDR1 and CDR2 (germline): SQVTM, ANQGSEA. J gave up 3 bases and V 6 bases, and 5 bases lay outside the gene matches. The chain's CDR3 is CSVGDRADYGYTF. Here the CDR3 DNA reads TGCAGCGTAGGGGACAGGGCGGACTATGGCTACACCTTC.